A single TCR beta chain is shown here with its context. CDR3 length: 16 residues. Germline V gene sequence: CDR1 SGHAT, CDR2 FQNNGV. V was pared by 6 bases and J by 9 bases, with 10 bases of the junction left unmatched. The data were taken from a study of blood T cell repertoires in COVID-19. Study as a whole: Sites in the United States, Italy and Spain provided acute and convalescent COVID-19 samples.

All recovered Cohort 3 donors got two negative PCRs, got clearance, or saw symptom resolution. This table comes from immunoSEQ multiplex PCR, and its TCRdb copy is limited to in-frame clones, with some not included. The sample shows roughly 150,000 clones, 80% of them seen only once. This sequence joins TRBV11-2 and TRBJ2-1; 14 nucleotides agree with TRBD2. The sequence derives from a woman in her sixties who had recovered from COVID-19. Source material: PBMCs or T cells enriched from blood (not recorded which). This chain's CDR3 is CASRETSGGGEGEQFF. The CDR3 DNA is TGTGCCAGCAGAGAGACTAGCGGGGGGGGTGAGGGTGAGCAGTTCTTC.